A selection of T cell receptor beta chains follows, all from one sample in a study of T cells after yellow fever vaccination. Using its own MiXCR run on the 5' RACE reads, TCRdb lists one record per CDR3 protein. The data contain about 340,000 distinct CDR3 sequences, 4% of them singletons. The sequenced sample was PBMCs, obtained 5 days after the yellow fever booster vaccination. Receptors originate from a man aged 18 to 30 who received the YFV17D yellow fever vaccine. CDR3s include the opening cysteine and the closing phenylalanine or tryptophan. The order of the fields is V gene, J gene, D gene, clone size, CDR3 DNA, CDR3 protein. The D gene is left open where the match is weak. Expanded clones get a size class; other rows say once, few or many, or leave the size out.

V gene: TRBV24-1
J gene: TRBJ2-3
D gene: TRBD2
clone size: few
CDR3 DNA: TGTGCCACCAGTGATCCCGGGGGGGGCTTGGATACGCAGTATTTT
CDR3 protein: CATSDPGGGLDTQYF

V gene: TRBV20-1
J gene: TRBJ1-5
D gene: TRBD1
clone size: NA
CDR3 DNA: TGCAGTGCTAGAGTGACCCGAGACAGGGGCAATCAGCCCCAGCATTTT
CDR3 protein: CSARVTRDRGNQPQHF

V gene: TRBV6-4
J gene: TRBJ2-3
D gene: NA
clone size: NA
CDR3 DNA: TGTGCCAGCAGTCCGACTGGAGCTGGGATCGCTAGCACAGATACGCAGTATTTT
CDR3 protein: CASSPTGAGIASTDTQYF

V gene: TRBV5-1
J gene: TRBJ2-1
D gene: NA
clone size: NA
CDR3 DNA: TGCGCCAGCAGTTTGGCCAGGGAACGCGCTGAGCAGTTCTTC
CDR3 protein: CASSLARERAEQFF

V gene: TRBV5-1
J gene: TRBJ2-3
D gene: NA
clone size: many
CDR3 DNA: TGCGCCAGCAGCAGCTCGGCACGAGCCGTTAGCACAGATACGCAGTATTTT
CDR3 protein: CASSSSARAVSTDTQYF

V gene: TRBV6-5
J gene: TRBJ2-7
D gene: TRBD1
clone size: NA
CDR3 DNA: TGTGCCAGCAGGACCAGGGGACAGGGCTCCTACGAGCAGTACTTC
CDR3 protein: CASRTRGQGSYEQYF

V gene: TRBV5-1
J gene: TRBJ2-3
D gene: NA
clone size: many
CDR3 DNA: TGCGCCAGCAGCTTGCCCGGAGATACGCAGTATTTT
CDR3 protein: CASSLPGDTQYF

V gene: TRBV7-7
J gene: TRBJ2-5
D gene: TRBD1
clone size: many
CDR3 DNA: TGTGCCAGCAGCCCGGACAGGGGTCGGCAGACCCAGTACTTC
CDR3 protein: CASSPDRGRQTQYF

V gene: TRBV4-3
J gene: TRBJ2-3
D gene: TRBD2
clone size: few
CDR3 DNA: TGCGCCAGCAGCCAAGAGTTGGGGAGGGCAGATACGCAGTATTTT
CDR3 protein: CASSQELGRADTQYF

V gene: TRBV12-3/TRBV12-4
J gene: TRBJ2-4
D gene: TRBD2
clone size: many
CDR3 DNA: TGTGCCAGCAGTTTGAGGTGGGGACCTAGCGGGGGGCCCGATATAGCCAAAAACATTCAGTACTTC
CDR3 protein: CASSLRWGPSGGPDIAKNIQYF

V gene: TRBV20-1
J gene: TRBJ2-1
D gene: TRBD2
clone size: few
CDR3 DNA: TGCAGTGCTAGAGATAGGACACTAGCGAAGTCCTACAATGAGCAGTTCTTC
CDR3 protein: CSARDRTLAKSYNEQFF

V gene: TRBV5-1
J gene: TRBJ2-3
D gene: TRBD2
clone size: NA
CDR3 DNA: TGCGCCAGCAGCTTGAGTAGCGGGAGTAGCACAGATACGCAGTATTTT
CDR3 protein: CASSLSSGSSTDTQYF

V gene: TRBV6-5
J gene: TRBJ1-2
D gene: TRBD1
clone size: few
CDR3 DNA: TGTGCCAGCAGTTCCCCTCGACAGGGGGAGTCTGGCTACACCTTC
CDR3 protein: CASSSPRQGESGYTF

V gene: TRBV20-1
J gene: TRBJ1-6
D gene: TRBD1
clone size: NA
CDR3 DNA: TGCAGTGCTAGAGAACAGGGGGCCGGTTCACCCCTCCACTTT
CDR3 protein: CSAREQGAGSPLHF

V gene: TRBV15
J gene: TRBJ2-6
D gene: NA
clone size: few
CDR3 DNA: TGTGCCACCAGCAGAGACAGGGCTGGGGCCAACGTCCTGACTTTC
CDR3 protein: CATSRDRAGANVLTF

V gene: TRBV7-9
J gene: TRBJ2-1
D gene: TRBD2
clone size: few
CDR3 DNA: TGTGCCAGCAGCTCATGGACTAGCGGGGGGAGGTACAATGAGCAGTTCTTC
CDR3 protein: CASSSWTSGGRYNEQFF

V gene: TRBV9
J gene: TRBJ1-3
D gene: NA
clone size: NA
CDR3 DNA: TGTGCCAGCAGCGTAGAGTCCGGAAACACCATATATTTT
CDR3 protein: CASSVESGNTIYF

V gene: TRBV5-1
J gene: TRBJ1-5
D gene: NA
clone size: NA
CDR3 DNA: TGCGCCAGCAGCCCCACCGGGGTATCCAATCAGCCCCAGCATTTT
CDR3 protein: CASSPTGVSNQPQHF

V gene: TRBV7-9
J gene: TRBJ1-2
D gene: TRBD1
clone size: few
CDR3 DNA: TGTGCCAGCAGCACGACAGGGGTTCTTTTAGGCTACACCTTC
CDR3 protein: CASSTTGVLLGYTF

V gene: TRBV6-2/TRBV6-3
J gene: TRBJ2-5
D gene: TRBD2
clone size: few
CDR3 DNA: TGTGCCAGCAGTCAGGGACTAGCGGGGGCCCAGGGGACCCAGTACTTC
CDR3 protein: CASSQGLAGAQGTQYF

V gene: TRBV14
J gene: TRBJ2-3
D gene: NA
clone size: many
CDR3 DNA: TGTGCCAGCAGCCACCCCGATAAGGCAGATACGCAGTATTTT
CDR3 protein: CASSHPDKADTQYF

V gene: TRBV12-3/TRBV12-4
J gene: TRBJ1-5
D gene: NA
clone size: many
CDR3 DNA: TGTGCCAGCAGTTCTCTCAGCAATCAGCCCCAGCATTTT
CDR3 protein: CASSSLSNQPQHF

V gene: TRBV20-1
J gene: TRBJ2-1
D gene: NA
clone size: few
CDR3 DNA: TGCAGTGCTAAACTAGTCGGAAACACCTACAATGAGCAGTTCTTC
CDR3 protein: CSAKLVGNTYNEQFF

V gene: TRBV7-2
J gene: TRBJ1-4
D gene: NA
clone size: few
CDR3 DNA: TGTGCCAGCAGCTGGAGACAAGCAACTAATGAAAAACTGTTTTTT
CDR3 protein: CASSWRQATNEKLFF

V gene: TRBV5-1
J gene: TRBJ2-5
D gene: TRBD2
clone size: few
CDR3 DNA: TGCGCCAGCAGCTTCGGTAGCGGGGGGGCAGAGACCCAGTACTTC
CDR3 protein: CASSFGSGGAETQYF

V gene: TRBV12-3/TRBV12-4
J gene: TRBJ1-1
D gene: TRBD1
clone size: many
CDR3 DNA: TGTGCCAGCAGTCCCGCGACAGGGGGCAACACTGAAGCTTTCTTT
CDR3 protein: CASSPATGGNTEAFF

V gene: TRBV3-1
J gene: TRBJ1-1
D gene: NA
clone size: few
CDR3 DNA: TGTGCCAGCAGCCAAGTTGGGTCGGTGAACACTGAAGCTTTCTTT
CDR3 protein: CASSQVGSVNTEAFF

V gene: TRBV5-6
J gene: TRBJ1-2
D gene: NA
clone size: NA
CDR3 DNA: TGTGCCAGCACCAGGGAGTATGGCTACACCTTC
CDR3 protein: CASTREYGYTF

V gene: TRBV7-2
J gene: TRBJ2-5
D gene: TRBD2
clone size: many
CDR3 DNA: TGTGCCAGCAGCTTAGCGTTTGCGGGGGGGCACCAAGAGACCCAGTACTTC
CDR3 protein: CASSLAFAGGHQETQYF

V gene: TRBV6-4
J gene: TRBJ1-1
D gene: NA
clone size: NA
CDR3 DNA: TGTGCCAGCAAACCAACGGGACACACGGCAAAAGCTTTCTTT
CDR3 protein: CASKPTGHTAKAFF

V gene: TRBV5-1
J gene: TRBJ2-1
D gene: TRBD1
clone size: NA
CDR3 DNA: TGCGCCAGCAGCTACGACAGGGCGAGTGAGCAGTTCTTC
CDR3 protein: CASSYDRASEQFF

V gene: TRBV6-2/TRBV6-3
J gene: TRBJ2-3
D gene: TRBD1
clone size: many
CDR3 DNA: TGTGCCACCACGACAGGGGGCATGACAGATACGCAGTATTTT
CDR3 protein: CATTTGGMTDTQYF

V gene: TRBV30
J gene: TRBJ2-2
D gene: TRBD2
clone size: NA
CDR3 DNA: TGTGCCTGGAGCGGACTAGCGAACACCGGGGAGCTGTTTTTT
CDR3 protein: CAWSGLANTGELFF

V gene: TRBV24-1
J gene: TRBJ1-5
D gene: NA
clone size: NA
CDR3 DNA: TGTGCCACCCCGGGAGGACTTGAGCCCCAGCATTTT
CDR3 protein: CATPGGLEPQHF

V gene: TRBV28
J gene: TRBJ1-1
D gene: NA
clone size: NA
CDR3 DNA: TGTGCCAGCAGTTTAGATAGGAGCACTGAAGCTTTCTTT
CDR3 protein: CASSLDRSTEAFF

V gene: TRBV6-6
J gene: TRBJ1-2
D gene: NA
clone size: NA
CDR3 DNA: TGTGCCAGCAGTCCGGACTCGGGCTACACCTTC
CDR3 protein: CASSPDSGYTF

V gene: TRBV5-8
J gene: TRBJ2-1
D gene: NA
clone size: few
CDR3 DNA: TGTGCCAGCAGCTTGTTTTCCGGGCGCGTCTACAATGAGCAGTTCTTC
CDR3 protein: CASSLFSGRVYNEQFF

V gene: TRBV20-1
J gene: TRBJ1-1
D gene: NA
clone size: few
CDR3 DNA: TGCAGTGCTAGGGACCCTCAGGGGCAGGGCTCTGAAGCTTTCTTT
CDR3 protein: CSARDPQGQGSEAFF

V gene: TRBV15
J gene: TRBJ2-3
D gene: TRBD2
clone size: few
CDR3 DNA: TGTGCCACCAGCAGAGATCGGGGGAGGGGCACAGATACGCAGTATTTT
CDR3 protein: CATSRDRGRGTDTQYF

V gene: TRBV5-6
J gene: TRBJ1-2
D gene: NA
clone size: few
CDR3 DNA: TGTGCCAGCAGCTTATCAGCGCCGTATGGCTACACCTTC
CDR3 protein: CASSLSAPYGYTF

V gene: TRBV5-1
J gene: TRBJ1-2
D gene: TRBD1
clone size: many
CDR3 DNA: TGCGCCAGCAGCCGGGGACAGGGGACCTATGGCTACACCTTC
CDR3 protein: CASSRGQGTYGYTF

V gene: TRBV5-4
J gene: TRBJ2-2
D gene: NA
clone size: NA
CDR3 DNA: TGTGCCAGCAGCCGGGCTGAGGCTGGGTACACCGGGGAGCTGTTTTTT
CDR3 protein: CASSRAEAGYTGELFF